Listed here are 30 T cell receptor beta chains from one sample, sequenced in a study of vaccination and CD4 T cells after COVID-19. The treatment: roughly 10-day PBMC culture with coronavirus spike peptide pools or control peptides (ViraFEST assay). Gathering of the CD4+ T cells, from the unexposed donor, took place before the COVID-19 pandemic (2011-2018). The Oncomine TCR Beta short-read assay generated sequence data from the DNA of cultured CD4+ T cells. Cultured CD4+ T cells yielded the extracted genomic DNA. TCRdb independently ran MiXCR on the PCR reads; one entry per CDR3 protein. The sample contains some 10,000 distinct CDR3 sequences, 37% of which appear only once. Their antigens remain unidentified. The sample taken for sequencing was CD4+ T cells from blood, cultured in vitro. These receptors all stem from a human donor in good health.

This chain uses TRBV6-1 with TRBJ2-2; D unclear. V lost 5 bases, J lost 8 bases, and 9 bases lay in between. This CDR3 is 12 amino acids long. Germline V gene sequence: CDR1 MNHNS, CDR2 SASEGT. The CDR3 nucleotides are TGTGCCAGCAGTCCAGTGGGAGGGGAGCTGTTTTTT. Residues: CASSPVGGELFF.

This clonotype was seen a few times. J is TRBJ2-7 and V is TRBV20-1, with TRBD1 matching over 7 bases. Germline V gives CDR1 DFQATT, CDR2 SNEGSKA (reference sequence). This CDR3 contains 16 residues. Trimming cost V 2 bases and J 0 bases; bases outside gene matches: 10. Here the CDR3 reads CSARPPDGTASYEQYF. The CDR3 DNA sequence: TGCAGTGCTAGACCCCCAGACGGGACAGCCTCCTACGAGCAGTACTTC.

The CDR3 nucleotides are TGTGCCAGTGCCAGGGGGAATGAGCAGTTCTTC. Residues: CASARGNEQFF. The chain carries TRBV6-1 and TRBJ2-1; 7 bases fit TRBD1. The CDR3 is made up of 11 amino acids. The junction had 3 bases not matched to a gene; V was cut back by 9 bases and J by 7 bases. From germline, CDR1 is MNHNS and CDR2 SASEGT.

The chain recombines TRBV28 with TRBJ1-5; the D is unclear. With 8 bases removed from V and 6 bases from J, the gap between germline ends came to 14 bases. The germline V gene has CDR1 MDHEN and CDR2 SYDVKM. The CDR3 is 13 amino acids. The CDR3 DNA sequence: TGTGCCAGCCGGACCCCACTCCCTCAGCCCCAGCATTTT. Translating it yields CASRTPLPQPQHF.

The chain joins TRBV7-2 to TRBJ2-3; unclear D gene. Trimming stripped 5 bases from V and 2 bases from J, with 8 bases between. The CDR3 covers 13 residues. Germline V gives CDR1 SGHTA, CDR2 FQGNSA. The CDR3 DNA reads as TGTGCCAGCAGCCGTCGAGTCACAGATACGCAGTATTTT. It codes for CASSRRVTDTQYF. The complete variable domain, with remaining parts taken from reference TRBV7-2 and TRBJ2-3, reads GAGVSQSPSNKVTEKGKDVELRCDPISGHTALYWYRQSLGQGLEFLIYFQGNSAPDKSGLPSDRFSAERTGGSVSTLTIQRTQQEDSAVYLCASSRRVTDTQYFGPGTRLTVL.

This clonotype has a handful of counts. The rearrangement joins TRBV7-2 to TRBJ2-5; no reliable D call. V lost 5 bases to trimming and J lost 4 bases, with 23 bases between them. The CDR3 runs to 17 residues. Germline loops: CDR1 SGHTA, CDR2 FQGNSA. CDR3 protein: CASSPRKNRPLVETQYF. CDR3 DNA: TGTGCCAGCAGCCCGAGAAAAAATCGGCCCCTGGTAGAGACCCAGTACTTC.

The V and J genes are TRBV19 and TRBJ2-1; 13 positions match TRBD2. From germline, CDR1 is LNHDA and CDR2 SQIVND (reference sequence). V gave up 5 bases and J gave up 4 bases; unmatched junction bases: 5. This CDR3 contains 16 residues. The CDR3 protein is CASSPWTSGGYNEQFF. The CDR3 DNA follows: TGTGCCAGTAGTCCCTGGACTAGCGGGGGATACAATGAGCAGTTCTTC.

This clonotype was detected once. The chain links TRBV28 to TRBJ2-7; D not certain. Germline V gene lookup returns CDR1 MDHEN and CDR2 SYDVKM. Deletions cut 8 bases from V and 4 bases from J, with 24 bases between. CDR3 length equals 16 residues. The chain's CDR3 is CASRTILQRVGYEQYF. CDR3 in DNA: TGTGCCAGCCGAACCATTTTGCAACGGGTGGGTTACGAGCAGTACTTC.

V usage is TRBV7-2 and J usage is TRBJ1-1; D ambiguous. Germline CDR1 reads SGHTA; CDR2 reads FQGNSA. The CDR3 spans 13 residues. V shed 5 bases and J shed 1 base, with 8 bases lying between them. The CDR3 protein is CASSLQRNTEAFF. CDR3 in DNA: TGTGCCAGCAGCCTTCAGAGGAACACTGAAGCTTTCTTT.

This chain links TRBV7-3 with TRBJ2-2; the D call may be TRBD1 or TRBD2 (7 bases each). Germline loops: CDR1 SGHTA, CDR2 FQGTGA. This CDR3 has 14 amino acids. Trimming cost V 5 bases and J 6 bases, with 13 bases left between them. The CDR3 here is CASSPSGGAGELFF. CDR3 nucleotide sequence: TGTGCCAGCAGCCCCTCAGGGGGGGCCGGGGAGCTGTTTTTT.

This chain uses TRBV19 with TRBJ2-5; the D gene is possibly TRBD2 (6 bases). The CDR3 runs 13 residues. From germline, CDR1 is LNHDA and CDR2 SQIVND (reference sequence). The V gene lost 5 bases and the J gene lost 4 bases, with 11 bases spanning the gap. The CDR3 nucleotides are TGTGCCAGTAGTGACCGGGGGAGAGAGACCCAGTACTTC. Translating it yields CASSDRGRETQYF.

This clonotype was picked up a small number of times. The V call is TRBV4-2, the J call TRBJ1-2, with a weak D call TRBD1 (5 bases). CDR1 and CDR2 from the germline V gene are LGHNA and YNFKEQ. The CDR3 runs to 13 residues. With 3 bases removed from V and 5 bases from J, the gap between germline ends came to 10 bases. For the CDR3, the DNA is TGTGCCAGCAGCCAGGCTCGACAGTATGGCTACACCTTC. Translating it yields CASSQARQYGYTF.

V usage is TRBV19 and J usage is TRBJ2-5; the D call may be TRBD1 or TRBD2 (5 bases each). This CDR3 contains 14 residues. V was trimmed by 5 bases and J by 4 bases, leaving 14 bases between them. Germline V lookup: CDR1 LNHDA, CDR2 SQIVND (reference sequence). CDR3 protein: CASSPRPGRETQYF. Here the CDR3 DNA reads TGTGCCAGTAGTCCTCGCCCAGGGAGAGAGACCCAGTACTTC.

This clonotype has only a few counts. The gene calls are TRBV7-3 and TRBJ2-5; TRBD2 aligns across 9 bases. Germline lookup yields CDR1 SGHTA and CDR2 FQGTGA. The CDR3 has 16 amino acids. The ends lost 5 bases at V and 5 bases at J; junction bases unmatched: 12. CDR3 sequence (DNA): TGTGCCAGCAGCCCCAAGCTAGCGGGAAGGGGTGAGACCCAGTACTTC. It yields the protein CASSPKLAGRGETQYF.

V gene TRBV6-2 or TRBV6-3 combines with J gene TRBJ1-1; D gene uncertain. The ends were cut back, 2 bases at V and 1 base at J, with 17 bases in the middle. CDR1 and CDR2 (germline): MNHEY, SVGEGT. The CDR3 length is 17 residues. The CDR3 DNA reads as TGTGCCAGCAGTTACCCCGCGGGGAAAAGTTGGAACACTGAAGCTTTCTTT. This translates into CASSYPAGKSWNTEAFF.

This clonotype was seen a handful of times. DNA for the CDR3: TGCGCCAGCAGCTTCCAGGGGGCGCGCAATCAGCCCCAGCATTTT. It translates to CASSFQGARNQPQHF. This rearrangement joins TRBV5-1 to TRBJ1-5; 8 bases are a match to TRBD1. With V trimmed by 2 bases and J by 2 bases, 3 bases remained unmatched. Germline V gene sequence: CDR1 SGHRS, CDR2 YFSETQ. The CDR3 length is 15 residues.

The CDR3 loop is CASSVGGAHQETQYF. DNA for the CDR3: TGTGCCAGCAGTGTGGGAGGGGCCCACCAAGAGACCCAGTACTTC. J is TRBJ2-5 and V is TRBV2; TRBD2 agrees at 7 bases. The CDR3 contains 15 residues. Germline V gene lookup returns CDR1 SNHLY and CDR2 FYNNEI. Unmatched junction bases numbered 5, after V lost 4 bases and J lost 0 bases.

This chain links TRBV3-1 with TRBJ1-5, with 8 nucleotides matching TRBD1. Germline V gene sequence: CDR1 LGHDT, CDR2 YNNKEL (reference sequence). The CDR3 runs to 15 residues. After removal of 4 bases from V and 5 bases from J, the junction contained 7 bases not matched to a gene. CDR3: CASSPKDRAHQPQHF. The CDR3 DNA is TGTGCCAGCAGCCCTAAGGACAGGGCGCATCAGCCCCAGCATTTT.

This sequence joins TRBV6-5 and TRBJ1-1; weak D call: TRBD1 (5 bases). The CDR3 has 16 amino acids. The germline V and J ends were trimmed by 0 bases and 1 base, with 12 bases remaining between them. Germline V gene data show CDR1 as MNHEY and CDR2 as SVGAGI. The CDR3 spells CASSYSWGFENTEAFF. The CDR3 DNA reads as TGTGCCAGCAGTTACTCATGGGGGTTTGAGAACACTGAAGCTTTCTTT.

DNA of the CDR3: TGTGCCAGCAGTTTAAAGACCAGGGGCTCACCCCTCCACTTT. Its translation is CASSLKTRGSPLHF. J is TRBJ1-6 and V is TRBV27; D might be TRBD1 (6 bases). Germline CDR1 reads MNHEY; CDR2 reads SMNVEV (reference sequence). The V and J ends lost 2 bases and 10 bases respectively, with 12 bases between them. The CDR3 length is 14 residues.

The chain joins TRBV7-3 to TRBJ2-2; no reliable D call. With 6 bases removed from V and 5 bases from J, the gap between germline ends came to 13 bases. This CDR3 region has 14 residues. Germline lookup yields CDR1 SGHTA and CDR2 FQGTGA. In nucleotides, the CDR3 is TGTGCCAGCAGTTCCTCCCTAGGGACCGGGGAGCTGTTTTTT. This gives the protein CASSSSLGTGELFF.

The chain has TRBV7-3 and TRBJ2-5; 7 bases are a match to TRBD2. Trimming at V came to 7 bases and at J to 5 bases, leaving 10 bases not matched to a gene. The CDR3 is made up of 14 amino acids. CDR1 and CDR2 from the germline V gene are SGHTA and FQGTGA. The CDR3 nucleotides are TGTGCCAGCACCATGGGGGGGGGTGTGGAGACCCAGTACTTC. Translating gives CASTMGGGVETQYF.

This clonotype was detected a few times. This chain joins TRBV27 and TRBJ1-6; 7 positions match TRBD1. Germline V CDR1 and CDR2: MNHEY, SMNVEV (reference sequence). This CDR3 has 14 amino acids. The CDR3: CVSTRGQDNSPLHF. The CDR3 coding sequence is TGTGTCTCAACAAGGGGGCAGGATAATTCACCCCTCCACTTT.

The chain uses TRBV18 and TRBJ2-3; a possible D gene is TRBD2 (6 bases). Germline V CDR1 and CDR2: KGHSH, LQKENI. This CDR3 has 17 amino acids. V lost 1 base to trimming and J lost 2 bases, with 16 bases between them. In DNA, the CDR3 is TGTGCCAGCTCACCACTCGGGACTCCAGGGTCCACAGATACGCAGTATTTT. This translates into CASSPLGTPGSTDTQYF. Complete variable domain (other parts from reference TRBV18 and TRBJ2-3): NAGVMQNPRHLVRRRGQEARLRCSPMKGHSHVYWYRQLPEEGLKFMVYLQKENIIDESGMPKERFSAEFPKEGPSILRIQQVVRGDSAAYFCASSPLGTPGSTDTQYFGPGTRLTVL.

This clonotype is labeled medium-sized (0.01 to 0.1%). The chain uses TRBV20-1 and TRBJ1-2, with a weak D call TRBD1 (5 bases). In germline, CDR1 is DFQATT, CDR2 SNEGSKA (reference sequence). V gave up 1 base and J gave up 6 bases, with 12 bases separating them. This CDR3 has 13 amino acids. The CDR3 spells CSARGGAGDGYTF. CDR3 DNA: TGCAGTGCTAGAGGAGGGGCCGGGGATGGCTACACCTTC.

This clonotype has a handful of counts. This chain links TRBV2 with TRBJ1-5; D is unresolved. The CDR3 sequence is 14 residues long. Deletions cut 1 base from V and 5 bases from J, with 9 bases between. CDR1 is SNHLY and CDR2 is FYNNEI in the germline V gene. The CDR3 bases are TGTGCCAGCAGTGAAGTGCAGAGAGATCAGCCCCAGCATTTT. As protein: CASSEVQRDQPQHF.

The CDR3 reads CATSRDSWSYEQYF. CDR3 DNA sequence: TGTGCCACCAGCCGTGACAGTTGGAGCTACGAGCAGTACTTC. The chain is built from TRBV15 and TRBJ2-7; D is perhaps TRBD1 (5 bases). V was pared by 5 bases and J by 3 bases, with 14 bases between. CDR3 size: 14 residues. Germline CDR1 LNHNV, CDR2 YYDKDF (reference sequence). The complete variable domain, with remaining parts taken from reference TRBV15 and TRBJ2-7, reads DAMVIQNPRYQVTQFGKPVTLSCSQTLNHNVMYWYQQKSSQAPKLLFHYYDKDFNNEADTPDNFQSRRPNTSFCFLDIRSPGLGDTAMYLCATSRDSWSYEQYFGPGTRLTVT.

V is TRBV19 and J is TRBJ2-1; D is ambiguous. V was trimmed by 3 bases and J by 9 bases, leaving 12 bases between them. The CDR3 length is 13 residues. Germline lookup yields CDR1 LNHDA and CDR2 SQIVND (reference sequence). CDR3 nucleotide sequence: TGTGCCAGTAGTATTATCGTTGGCGGTGAGCAGTTCTTC. It is translated as CASSIIVGGEQFF.

The gene calls are TRBV2 and TRBJ2-7, with D uncertain. CDR3 length: 14 residues. In germline, CDR1 is SNHLY, CDR2 FYNNEI. With 5 bases removed from V and 3 bases from J, the gap between germline ends came to 14 bases. CDR3 bases: TGTGCCAGCAGTCCGACGCCGACAAACTACGAGCAGTACTTC. This sequence encodes CASSPTPTNYEQYF.

The chain has TRBV18 and TRBJ2-5; D may correspond to TRBD1 or TRBD2 (5 bases each). Germline-derived CDR1 and CDR2 are KGHSH and LQKENI. The CDR3 is made up of 16 amino acids. V dropped 3 bases and J dropped 5 bases, with 19 bases sitting between them. CDR3 residues: CASSPGVSLGGETQYF. Here the CDR3 DNA reads TGTGCCAGCTCACCGGGGGTTTCCCTGGGCGGGGAGACCCAGTACTTC. The whole variable domain, filled in from reference TRBV18 and TRBJ2-5, reads NAGVMQNPRHLVRRRGQEARLRCSPMKGHSHVYWYRQLPEEGLKFMVYLQKENIIDESGMPKERFSAEFPKEGPSILRIQQVVRGDSAAYFCASSPGVSLGGETQYFGPGTRLLVL.